A selection of T cell receptor beta chains follows, all from one sample in a study of shared clonotypes between healthy human individuals. Assay: immunoSEQ multiplex PCR; the TCRdb copy retains only in-frame clones and omits some. The top ten hold 0.13% to 0.15% of the sample, which has about 2.4 million clones, around nine tenths seen once. The sample comprised naive CD4+ T cells sorted from blood. All receptors come from a man between 18 and 29 years old in good health. The CDR3 runs from the conserved cysteine through the conserved F or W. D genes are given only for firm matches. Clone size is not always given. Where it is, it says once, few, many or a class for expanded clones.

CDR3 DNA	CDR3 protein	clone size	V gene	J gene	D gene
TGTGCCAGTAGTATAACCCCCACAGGGTCCCCCGGGGAGCTGTTTTTT	CASSITPTGSPGELFF	-	TRBV19	TRBJ2-2	-
TGTGCCAGCAGTTCGGGACAGGGGACGGGAAACACCATATATTTT	CASSSGQGTGNTIYF	-	TRBV7-2	TRBJ1-3	TRBD1
TGCAGCGTTGAAATGACAAGTAGCCCCTACGAGCAGTACTTC	CSVEMTSSPYEQYF	-	TRBV29-1	TRBJ2-7	-
TGTGCCAGCAGCTTAGAACTCCGTCTAGCCGCAGATACGCAGTATTTT	CASSLELRLAADTQYF	-	TRBV11-2	TRBJ2-3	-
TGTGCCAGTAGTATAGGAGGTTGGACAGGGTTTAAGCGTGAAGCTTTCTTT	CASSIGGWTGFKREAFF	once	TRBV19	TRBJ1-1	TRBD1
TGTGCCAGCAGTAGGGACAACTCCTACGAGCAGTACTTC	CASSRDNSYEQYF	-	TRBV6-6	TRBJ2-7	-
TGTGCCAGCAGCTTAAGCAAAGGGGCTGAAGCTTTCTTT	CASSLSKGAEAFF	-	TRBV11-2	TRBJ1-1	-
TGTGCTAGTGGTTTCGACAGTTCCTACGAGCAGTACTTC	CASGFDSSYEQYF	-	TRBV12-5	TRBJ2-7	-
TGTGCCAGCAGTGTCGGGATCAACAGGCCTAGCACAGATGCGCAGTATTTT	CASSVGINRPSTDAQYF	-	TRBV7-3	TRBJ2-3	-
TGCGCCAGCAGCCCAAGGACATTGCAAAATGAGCAGTTCTTC	CASSPRTLQNEQFF	-	TRBV5-1	TRBJ2-1	-
TGCGCCAGCAGCCCTATACCTTTTAATGAAAAACTGTTTTTT	CASSPIPFNEKLFF	-	TRBV4-1	TRBJ1-4	-
TGTGCCAGCAGTTTAGATGCCAATTATGGCTACACCTTC	CASSLDANYGYTF	-	TRBV28	TRBJ1-2	-
TGTGCCAGCAGTTCCCTCGGGGAGCCCCAGCATTTT	CASSSLGEPQHF	few	TRBV27	TRBJ1-5	-
TGTGCCAGCAGTCTTCTGATCAGGGCCAGCGGGGGTGCCGGGGAGCTGTTTTTT	CASSLLIRASGGAGELFF	-	TRBV28	TRBJ2-2	TRBD2
TGTGCCAGCACGCCGGGTAGCCCCTACGAGCAGTACTTC	CASTPGSPYEQYF	-	TRBV6-5	TRBJ2-7	-
TGTGCCAGCTCACCCGGGGGCGGAGTTAACTATGGCTACACCTTC	CASSPGGGVNYGYTF	-	TRBV18	TRBJ1-2	-
TGTGCCAGCAGCGTAGGTCCGGGAGTATCGACCTACGAGCAGTACTTC	CASSVGPGVSTYEQYF	once	TRBV9	TRBJ2-7	-
TGTGCCAGCAGTTTTGGCACTGAAGCTTTCTTT	CASSFGTEAFF	-	TRBV28	TRBJ1-1	-
TGTGCCAGCAGCCTGACAGCGAGCAATCAGCCCCAGCATTTT	CASSLTASNQPQHF	few	TRBV28	TRBJ1-5	-
TGCGCCAGCAGCTTAGGACCGGTCGGGAATACGCAGTATTTT	CASSLGPVGNTQYF	-	TRBV5-1	TRBJ2-3	-
TGTGCCAGCAGCTCGGGACTAGCGGTCAACAATGAGCAGTTCTTC	CASSSGLAVNNEQFF	-	TRBV7-2	TRBJ2-1	TRBD2
TGTGCCAGCAGTTCCCTAAGACAAGGAGGGCTGAACACTGAAGCTTTCTTT	CASSSLRQGGLNTEAFF	-	TRBV28	TRBJ1-1	-
TGTGCCAGCAGTGGCCTGGACAGGGGACTATATGGCTACACCTTC	CASSGLDRGLYGYTF	-	TRBV6-1	TRBJ1-2	TRBD1
TGTGCCAGCACCATGGGGGGGGTTCGAGGTAATGAAAAACTGTTTTTT	CASTMGGVRGNEKLFF	-	TRBV28	TRBJ1-4	-
TGTGCCAGCTCACCGCAGGGTAGGGATTCACCCCTCCACTTT	CASSPQGRDSPLHF	-	TRBV18	TRBJ1-6	-
TGTGCCAGCTCATTAGAAGGCGGGTTCACCGGGGAGCTGTTTTTT	CASSLEGGFTGELFF	-	TRBV18	TRBJ2-2	-
TGTGCCAGCAGCCCCCGGACTAGCCTCTACGAGCAGTACTTC	CASSPRTSLYEQYF	-	TRBV9	TRBJ2-7	TRBD2
TGTGCCAGCTCACCACTCGGGAGGGCCGTAGATACGCAGTATTTT	CASSPLGRAVDTQYF	-	TRBV18	TRBJ2-3	TRBD2
TGTGCCAGCAGCCGGCAAACTCTTCCCCTCTACGAGCAGTACTTC	CASSRQTLPLYEQYF	-	TRBV5-6	TRBJ2-7	-
TGCGCCAGCAGCCACGGGGACCCTTACACAGATACGCAGTATTTT	CASSHGDPYTDTQYF	-	TRBV5-1	TRBJ2-3	-
TGTGCCAGCAGCTTAGCATTAGGGCAACACACTGAAGCTTTCTTT	CASSLALGQHTEAFF	once	TRBV11-1	TRBJ1-1	-
TGTGCCAGCAGCTTTGAGGGGGGCTGGAATCAGCCCCAGCATTTT	CASSFEGGWNQPQHF	-	TRBV5-5	TRBJ1-5	-
TGTGCCAGCAGCTTAGGGAGTGAATTTCTGGAGACCCAGTACTTC	CASSLGSEFLETQYF	-	TRBV7-8	TRBJ2-5	-
TGTGCCTGGAGGGGACCGGGACAGGGGTCTAGCTCCTATAATTCACCCCTCCACTTT	CAWRGPGQGSSSYNSPLHF	-	TRBV30	TRBJ1-6	TRBD1
TGTGCCAGCAGCTTAGTAGGGCAGGTGAACTCACCCCTCCACTTT	CASSLVGQVNSPLHF	once	TRBV13	TRBJ1-6	-
TGCGCCAGCAGCCCCCAACCGGGACAAATCACAGATACGCAGTATTTT	CASSPQPGQITDTQYF	once	TRBV5-1	TRBJ2-3	-
TGTGCCAGCAGATTATTCGCGGGGCAAGAGACCCAGTACTTC	CASRLFAGQETQYF	-	TRBV6-5	TRBJ2-5	-
TGTGCCAGCAGCATTAGATGCGGGAAAGGGCATTACAATGAGCAGTTCTTC	CASSIRCGKGHYNEQFF	-	TRBV21-1	TRBJ2-1	-
TGTGCCACCTCAAGGGGCCGGGGCGGAGATACGCAGTATTTT	CATSRGRGGDTQYF	-	TRBV6-6	TRBJ2-3	-
TGTGCCAGCTCAAGTGTTGTTCCGAGCGGGGCGGGGCATGAGCAGTTCTTC	CASSSVVPSGAGHEQFF	-	TRBV18	TRBJ2-1	TRBD2
TGCGCCAGCAGCCAAGTTGTCAGTGTTCCTGGGGCCAACGTCCTGACTTTC	CASSQVVSVPGANVLTF	-	TRBV4-3	TRBJ2-6	-
TGCGCCAGCAGCTTAGGACTGGCGGGGGGCCAAGAGACCCAGTACTTC	CASSLGLAGGQETQYF	-	TRBV5-1	TRBJ2-5	TRBD2
TGCGCCAGCAGCTCGCAATTGACAGGGGGCGCGGACGGGGAGCTGTTTTTT	CASSSQLTGGADGELFF	few	TRBV5-1	TRBJ2-2	TRBD1
TGTGCCAGCTGGAGCGGGAGGGAGTACTTC	CASWSGREYF	-	TRBV27	TRBJ2-7	TRBD2
TGTGCCGGGTGGCTAGCGGGAAGGACCGGGGAGCTGTTTTTT	CAGWLAGRTGELFF	few	TRBV30	TRBJ2-2	TRBD2
TGCGCCAGCAGCTTGGAGGCAGGGTACCGTGAAGCTTTCTTT	CASSLEAGYREAFF	-	TRBV5-1	TRBJ1-1	-
TGTGCCAGCAGCTCTTCCCCGGGCACGACCGGGGAGCTGTTTTTT	CASSSSPGTTGELFF	-	TRBV7-9	TRBJ2-2	-
TGTGCCAGCGGCCGCGGGGGTCCCACAGATACGCAGTATTTT	CASGRGGPTDTQYF	-	TRBV5-4	TRBJ2-3	TRBD2
TGTGCCAGCAGCTTGTTTAGCACAGATACGCAGTATTTT	CASSLFSTDTQYF	-	TRBV5-4	TRBJ2-3	-
TGTGCCAGCAGCGTAGCCCAGCGGGGCTACGAGCAGTACTTC	CASSVAQRGYEQYF	-	TRBV9	TRBJ2-7	TRBD2
TGTGCCTGGAGTGTACAAGGTCAGAACACCATATATTTT	CAWSVQGQNTIYF	few	TRBV30	TRBJ1-3	-
TGCAGTTCAAGAGGGAACACTGAAGCTTTCTTT	CSSRGNTEAFF	-	TRBV20-1	TRBJ1-1	-
TGTGCCAGCTCACCCCCGATCGGGACAGGGGCGAACACTGAAGCTTTCTTT	CASSPPIGTGANTEAFF	-	TRBV18	TRBJ1-1	TRBD1
TGTGCCAGCAGCTCCAGCGGGGGGCCGAACCTTAATTCACCCCTCCACTTT	CASSSSGGPNLNSPLHF	-	TRBV7-2	TRBJ1-6	-
TGTGCCAGCAGCTCAGTCCCGGGACTAGCTCTCTACGAGCAGTACTTC	CASSSVPGLALYEQYF	-	TRBV5-6	TRBJ2-7	TRBD2